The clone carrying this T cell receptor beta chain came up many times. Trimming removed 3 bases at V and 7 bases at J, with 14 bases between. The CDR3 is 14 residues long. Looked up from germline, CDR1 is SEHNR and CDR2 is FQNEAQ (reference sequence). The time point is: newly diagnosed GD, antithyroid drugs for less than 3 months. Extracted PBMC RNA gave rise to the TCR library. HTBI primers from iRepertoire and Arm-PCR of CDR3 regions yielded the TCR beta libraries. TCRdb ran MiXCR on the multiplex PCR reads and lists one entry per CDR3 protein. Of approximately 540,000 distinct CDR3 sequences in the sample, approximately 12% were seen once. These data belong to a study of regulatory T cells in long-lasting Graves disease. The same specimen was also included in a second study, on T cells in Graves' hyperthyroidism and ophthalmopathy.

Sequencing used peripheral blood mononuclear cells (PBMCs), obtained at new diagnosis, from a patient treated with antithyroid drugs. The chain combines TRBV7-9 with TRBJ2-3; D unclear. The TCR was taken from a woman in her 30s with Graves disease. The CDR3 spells CASSFSLLNHTQYF. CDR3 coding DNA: TGTGCCAGCAGCTTTAGTCTTCTCAATCATACGCAGTATTTT.